The following is a T cell receptor (beta chain) sequence with its context. Antigen specificity is unknown. The data stem from a study of CD8+CD57+ T cells in acquired aplastic anemia. Study summary: Sorted CD4+ and CD8+ cells yielded 3.2 ug of DNA on average.

The study profiled TCR beta VDJ and CDR3 using genomic DNA as template. TCRdb passed the reads through MiXCR, listing each CDR3 protein once. The table records around 500,000 distinct CDR3 sequences, around 32% of them present only once. Individuals selected for sequencing had exhibited CD8+CD57+ cell expansion on flow cytometry. Severe acquired aplastic anemia was present in all patients. Blood samples were obtained from patients who had received no prior therapy. Whole-study results and caveats: Almost 30 shared CD8+ CDR3s appeared highly expressed within patients' immunodominant clones.

The sequencing input was sorted CD4+, CD8+, or CD8+CD57+ T cells (not recorded which) from PBMCs. The sequence was obtained from a human donor with aplastic anemia.

The DNA of the CDR3 is TGCAGTGCTAGAGGGGAAACCGGGAGGGACTATGGCTACACCTTC. As protein: CSARGETGRDYGYTF. The chain uses TRBV20-1 and TRBJ1-2; D not resolved. The CDR3 length is 15 residues. Germline V CDR1 and CDR2: DFQATT, SNEGSKA (reference sequence). V lost 1 base, J lost 3 bases, and 15 bases lay in between.